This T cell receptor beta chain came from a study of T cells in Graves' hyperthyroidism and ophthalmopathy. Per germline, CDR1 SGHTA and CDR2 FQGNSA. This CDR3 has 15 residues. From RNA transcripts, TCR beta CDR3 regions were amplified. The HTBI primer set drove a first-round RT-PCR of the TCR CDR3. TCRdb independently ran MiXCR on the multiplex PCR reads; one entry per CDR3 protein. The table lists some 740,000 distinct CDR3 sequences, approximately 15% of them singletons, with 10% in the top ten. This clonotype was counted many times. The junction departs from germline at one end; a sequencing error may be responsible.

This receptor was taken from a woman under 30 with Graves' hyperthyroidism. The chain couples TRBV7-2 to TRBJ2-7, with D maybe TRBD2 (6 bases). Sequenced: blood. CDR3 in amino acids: CASSSRPGATYVQYF. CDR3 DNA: TGTGCCAGCAGCTCCCGCCCGGGAGCTACCTACGTGCAGTACTTC.